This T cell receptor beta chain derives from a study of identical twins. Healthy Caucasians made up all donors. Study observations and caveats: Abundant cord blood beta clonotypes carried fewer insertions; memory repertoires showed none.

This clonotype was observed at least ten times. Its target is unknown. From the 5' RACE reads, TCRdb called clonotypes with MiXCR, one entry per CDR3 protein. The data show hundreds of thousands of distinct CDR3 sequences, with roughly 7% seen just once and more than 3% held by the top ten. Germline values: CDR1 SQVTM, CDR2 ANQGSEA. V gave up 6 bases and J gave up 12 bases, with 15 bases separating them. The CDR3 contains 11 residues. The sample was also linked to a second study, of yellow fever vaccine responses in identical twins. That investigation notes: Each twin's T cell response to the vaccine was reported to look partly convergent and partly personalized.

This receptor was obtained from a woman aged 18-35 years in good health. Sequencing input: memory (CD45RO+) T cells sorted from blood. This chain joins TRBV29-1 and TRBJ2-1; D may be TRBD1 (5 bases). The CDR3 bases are TGCAGCGTCATAAAAGGGGTACGGCAGTTCTTC. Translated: CSVIKGVRQFF.